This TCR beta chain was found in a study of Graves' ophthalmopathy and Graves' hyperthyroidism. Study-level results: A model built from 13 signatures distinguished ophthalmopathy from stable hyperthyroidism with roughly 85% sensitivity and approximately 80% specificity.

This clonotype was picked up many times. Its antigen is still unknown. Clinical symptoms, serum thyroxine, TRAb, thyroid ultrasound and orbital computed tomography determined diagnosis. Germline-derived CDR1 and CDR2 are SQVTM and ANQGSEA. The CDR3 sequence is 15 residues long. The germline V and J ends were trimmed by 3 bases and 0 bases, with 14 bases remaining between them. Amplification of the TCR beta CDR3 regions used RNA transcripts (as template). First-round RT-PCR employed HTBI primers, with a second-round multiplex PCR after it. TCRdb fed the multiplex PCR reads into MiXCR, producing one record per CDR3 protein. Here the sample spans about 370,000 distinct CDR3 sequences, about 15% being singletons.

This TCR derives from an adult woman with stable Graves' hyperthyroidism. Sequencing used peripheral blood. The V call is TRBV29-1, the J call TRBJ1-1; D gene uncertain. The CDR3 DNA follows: TGCAGCGTTGAGGTCTGGGATTGGATGAACACTGAAGCTTTCTTT. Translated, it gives CSVEVWDWMNTEAFF.